This TCR beta chain was sequenced during a study of shared clonotypes between healthy human individuals (dated by TCRdb to about 2020). In terms of the full investigation: The cohort included three men and a couple of women between 18 and 49 years of age. For each donor, three plates each were used for CD4 naive and CD4 memory, two plates were used for CD8 naive, and one plate was used for CD8 memory. The study deeply sequenced blood TCR repertoires of about 5 healthy adults to estimate repertoire size and the extent of clonotype sharing between individuals. To increase sequencing depth and limit assay-specific biases, different laboratories used diverse techniques to prepare libraries and sequence TCR repertoires. Each donor's leukapheresis produced roughly between about 0.9 and 9.5 billion PBMCs.

As to this clone: Its cognate antigen has yet to be identified. Per-nucleotide qualities are absent, and no much larger clonotype sits a single base away.

The donors were healthy, HIV-negative adults with no recently reported acute infections or vaccinations. Only Caucasian adults living in Nashville, Tennessee, USA were represented among the donors. CD4+ T cells were enriched through magnetic negative selection, after which naive cells were positively selected on CD45RA and the remaining negative fraction served as the memory subset. Blood was obtained by leukapheresis, after which PBMCs were separated by Ficoll-Histopaque density gradient centrifugation and cryopreserved in liquid nitrogen vapor phase. Analytical flow cytometry was used to check the purity and quantity of each magnetically sorted T cell population. From each sorted fraction, genomic DNA was isolated and quantified by UV absorbance on a Nanodrop 2000c. Using the deep immunoSEQ assay, multiplex PCR amplified TCR CDR3 regions from genomic DNA. For each cell subset, the extracted genomic DNA was distributed evenly across all wells of several immunoSEQ 96-well plates, and each plate served as one replicate. For sorted subsets, each replicate PCR was loaded with roughly 0.2 ug genomic DNA, equivalent to 25,000 to 30,000 T cell genomes. Purified libraries were quantified with a Qubit 3.0 fluorometer, sized on a Bioanalyzer 2100, and re-quantified with the KAPA Library Quantification kit. Each immunoSEQ 96-well plate was sequenced on its own single-read 150-cycle Illumina NextSeq 550 flow cell. Under the source paper's analysis protocol: Because the immunoSEQ output included only junctional sequences and no quality scores, the filtering could not be the same as the filtering used for full-length reads. Sequences were annotated with PyIR, a Python wrapper for IgBLAST v1.9, using IMGT germline references to assign V/J genes and CDR3. Reads with weak V/J assignments (E-value above 1e-6), missing CDR3, stop codons, out-of-frame junctions, or ambiguous translated residues were removed. V3J clonotypes were defined as sequences sharing the same inferred V gene, J gene, and CDR3 amino acid sequence. Percentage overlap between repertoires was calculated by dividing the number of shared unique clonotypes by the size of the smaller repertoire. Repertoire richness was assessed with RTK rarefaction, the Chao1 estimator, and Recon v2.1 estimates of unobserved clonotypes. Generation probabilities were computed with OLGA for all TCRbeta clonotypes obtained by the gDNA method from several donors. TCRdb retrieved this table from immuneACCESS and kept in-frame rearrangements only. Not all clones are present; in checked studies, unresolved V genes account for under half, and no reason is known for the remainder. V, J and clone size are taken as reported in that table, and D and trimming were inferred from the DNA itself. This sample has over 1.4 million clones in its table, and roughly 96% of those were observed once. The ten largest make up about 1.2% of the sample.

Overall results and qualifications from the work: Higher generation probabilities were observed for clonotypes shared by all four sorted-subset donors than for non-shared clonotypes. Even with the large sequencing depth, rarefaction of the sorted-subset datasets indicated that sequencing was incomplete. Estimated clonotype richness was generally larger for naive than for memory subsets. Sampling was limited to blood, and TCR repertoires in tissue likely differ from TCR repertoires in blood. The small number of donors limited the genetic and exposure-history diversity represented. Pairwise subsampling led to the expectation that sequencing depth would affect the degree of clonotype sharing among donors. Sharing across several donors was observed for about 5% of naive CD4, over 3% of naive CD8, about 2.5% of memory CD4, and less than 0.45% of memory CD8 clonotypes.

Counted from cysteine to phenylalanine, this CDR3 has 12 amino acids. Only the CDR3 DNA is retained, 36 bases long and in frame from the first base. V and J lose 6 bases and 2 bases, and a span of 8 bases separates them. Per the germline V gene, MGHDK is the CDR1 and SYGVNS is the CDR2. The receptor chain draws on TRBV25-1 and TRBJ2-7, with the D segment identity uncertain. Source material: naive CD4+ T cells sorted from blood. Per the publication, the cell subset or site label means: CD45RA+ positively selected. The receptor was derived from a man aged 25 to 45 in good health. The DNA is as follows: TGTGCCAGCAGCTTACCTCCCTACGAGCAGTACTTC. Protein translation: CASSLPPYEQYF.